A selection of T cell receptor beta chains follows, all from one sample in a study of CD4 T cells in relation to SARS-CoV-2 and coronaviruses. For these receptors, no antigen is known. TCRdb's copy holds only in-frame clones and misses some; the assay was immunoSEQ multiplex PCR. In the table there are tens of thousands of clones, around 76% of which are singletons. Sequencing was carried out using CD4+ T cells from PBMCs, cultured in vitro. These receptors all stem from a human donor in good health. Both conserved end residues are trimmed from each CDR3. The order of the fields is clone size, J gene, V gene, CDR3 protein. Clone size is stated in some rows and not others, as once, few, many or a class when expanded.

size: few; J: TRBJ1-6; V: TRBV11-2; CDR3: ASSIRQGAGSPLH
size: -; J: TRBJ2-5; V: TRBV11-3; CDR3: ASSVGLETQY
size: -; J: TRBJ1-2; V: TRBV5-4; CDR3: ASSLAPGARGYT
size: -; J: TRBJ2-7; V: TRBV2; CDR3: ASSRLAGGGEQY
size: -; J: TRBJ1-1; V: TRBV7-2; CDR3: ASSPTRRTEAF
size: -; J: TRBJ2-5; V: TRBV11-2; CDR3: ASSYSWETQY
size: -; J: TRBJ1-1; V: TRBV6-5; CDR3: ASSPWAEGTEAF
size: once; J: TRBJ2-6; V: TRBV5-4; CDR3: ASSPPWGLGGANVLT
size: -; J: TRBJ2-7; V: TRBV10-1; CDR3: ASSESLAGVRY
size: -; J: TRBJ2-4; V: TRBV9; CDR3: ASSVAGENIQY
size: -; J: TRBJ2-7; V: TRBV6-1; CDR3: ASSEALRQVSYEQY
size: -; J: TRBJ1-4; V: TRBV30; CDR3: AWSIGQGNEKLF
size: -; J: TRBJ1-6; V: TRBV19; CDR3: ASNGGQTFYNSPLH
size: -; J: TRBJ1-1; V: TRBV5-1; CDR3: ASSSQGVMDTEAF
size: -; J: TRBJ2-7; V: TRBV20-1; CDR3: SAETRGEQY
size: -; J: TRBJ1-6; V: TRBV12-5; CDR3: ASGLISPLH
size: few; J: TRBJ1-5; V: TRBV18; CDR3: ASSQDTGPQH
size: -; J: TRBJ2-2; V: TRBV5-5; CDR3: ASSLAGGMNTGELF
size: -; J: TRBJ2-4; V: TRBV29-1; CDR3: SVSLAGEGIQY
size: -; J: TRBJ2-7; V: TRBV19; CDR3: ASSPRTGFDEQY
size: -; J: TRBJ2-1; V: TRBV7-2; CDR3: ASSPILGTDNEQF
size: -; J: TRBJ2-5; V: TRBV3-1/TRBV3-2; CDR3: ASSQVLLGGKTQY
size: -; J: TRBJ2-1; V: TRBV10-3; CDR3: AISAELVEGGEQF
size: medium-sized; J: TRBJ2-4; V: TRBV2; CDR3: ASSEGVAKNIQY
size: few; J: TRBJ2-7; V: TRBV7-9; CDR3: ASSPTSGNSYEQY
size: -; J: TRBJ1-4; V: TRBV5-5; CDR3: ASSWGQGDEKLF
size: -; J: TRBJ2-1; V: TRBV9; CDR3: ASSGQGTYNEQF
size: -; J: TRBJ2-2; V: TRBV6-5; CDR3: ASSRGGPTGELF
size: -; J: TRBJ2-1; V: TRBV2; CDR3: ASRASGGAVLNEQF
size: once; J: TRBJ2-5; V: TRBV9; CDR3: ASSGDLQETQY
size: -; J: TRBJ2-5; V: TRBV24-1; CDR3: ATSTGPEETQY
size: once; J: TRBJ2-2; V: TRBV9; CDR3: ASSVGALYRGSLTGELF
size: -; J: TRBJ2-3; V: TRBV5-1; CDR3: ASSPGTATDTQY
size: -; J: TRBJ2-1; V: TRBV27; CDR3: ASSLRRGSNEQF
size: -; J: TRBJ2-2; V: TRBV6-2/TRBV6-3; CDR3: ASSYGGQGNTGELF
size: -; J: TRBJ1-2; V: TRBV5-8; CDR3: ASSPLQGRYGYT
size: -; J: TRBJ2-5; V: TRBV7-2; CDR3: ASSPSDYRKTQY
size: few; J: TRBJ1-1; V: TRBV5-1; CDR3: ASSTGGGNTEAF
size: few; J: TRBJ1-2; V: TRBV19; CDR3: ASSIAGGYT
size: -; J: TRBJ1-1; V: TRBV4-1; CDR3: ASSQEEGRQSEAF
size: -; J: TRBJ2-3; V: TRBV4-3; CDR3: ASSQSLTSTDTQY
size: -; J: TRBJ2-7; V: TRBV19; CDR3: ASSIDWSGQGIYEQY
size: -; J: TRBJ1-2; V: TRBV3-1/TRBV3-2; CDR3: ASSQDPGRGSIYGYT
size: -; J: TRBJ2-5; V: TRBV6-1; CDR3: ASSEMLGKETQY
size: -; J: TRBJ2-5; V: TRBV6-6; CDR3: ASSPSGLAGGRETQY
size: -; J: TRBJ1-1; V: TRBV2; CDR3: ASNRAGGRTEAF
size: -; J: TRBJ1-2; V: TRBV6-1; CDR3: ASSELTVGGPRGGYT
size: few; J: TRBJ2-5; V: TRBV10-2; CDR3: ASRARLAGGGETQY
size: few; J: TRBJ2-2; V: TRBV12-5; CDR3: ASGSRAGELF
size: -; J: TRBJ2-7; V: TRBV6-6; CDR3: ASSTGPSREQY
size: once; J: TRBJ1-4; V: TRBV19; CDR3: ASSILPGTGDEKLF
size: -; J: TRBJ2-7; V: TRBV6-2/TRBV6-3; CDR3: ASSFSGAYEQY
size: medium-sized; J: TRBJ2-7; V: TRBV30; CDR3: AWSRITYEQY
size: once; J: TRBJ2-7; V: TRBV20-1; CDR3: SASPGTSGRSGSYEQY
size: few; J: TRBJ2-1; V: TRBV7-2; CDR3: ASSPNSGSSYNEQF
size: -; J: TRBJ1-1; V: TRBV9; CDR3: ASSVGTGGQVTEAF
size: -; J: TRBJ2-7; V: TRBV12-3/TRBV12-4; CDR3: ASTNSGRYEQY
size: -; J: TRBJ2-7; V: TRBV2; CDR3: ASGGTAYEQY
size: -; J: TRBJ2-2; V: TRBV9; CDR3: ASSVATSLNTGELF
size: -; J: TRBJ2-1; V: TRBV30; CDR3: AWGEFEQF